The present entry profiles one TCR beta chain with its context. The antigen is unknown. This CDR3 spans 18 amino acids. CDR1 and CDR2 (germline): LGHNT, FRNRAP. The V end lost 0 bases, the J end lost 0 bases, and 17 bases lay between the germline ends. This sample was taken from a study of long-term antiretroviral therapy in people with HIV. Study at large: The oldest specimens predate the 2015 immediate-ART recommendation by about a decade.

The study used samples holding about 1-10 million cryopreserved PBMC before DNA extraction. The assay, immunoSEQ v3.0, was run at survey level. This table comes from immunoSEQ multiplex PCR, and its TCRdb copy is limited to in-frame clones, with some not included. The table shows 35,000 to 50,000 clones, with around nine tenths occurring only once. Study results and caveats: The clones with expansion before ART were dominant in the repertoire at all time points. Following ART, diversity rose but still fell short of transplant donor controls.

The sample consisted of unsorted PBMCs, taken 0.1 years before starting antiretroviral therapy. The V and J genes are TRBV12-5 and TRBJ1-1; tentative D call: TRBD1 (6 bases). The receptor was isolated from a woman between 45 and 60 years old with HIV. CDR3 DNA sequence: TGTGCTAGTGGTTTGGTAGTTCATGGGGGCCAGCTGAACACTGAAGCTTTCTTT. It is translated as CASGLVVHGGQLNTEAFF.